These T cell receptor beta chains were read from a single sample in a study of OX40 agonist ivuxolimab in advanced cancers. Profiling relied on immunoSEQ multiplex PCR, and the TCRdb table lists in-frame clones only, not all of them. This sample has under 55,000 clones, with 75% to 90% found just once. Sequences were derived from CD4+ or CD8+ T cells sorted from blood, sampled in a trial of the OX40 agonist ivuxolimab. The receptors were gathered from an adult with an advanced solid tumor such as melanoma, head and neck, liver or kidney cancer. Each CDR3 is given without its conserved first and last residue. The order of the fields is V gene, D gene, J gene, CDR3 length, CDR3 protein. The D gene is left open where the match is weak.

TRBV6-6	-	TRBJ1-1	12	ASSTSGTNTEAF
TRBV4-1	TRBD1	TRBJ2-1	13	ASSRSGTGGDEQF
TRBV5-1	-	TRBJ1-1	12	ASSLGYLNTEAF
TRBV6-6	-	TRBJ2-7	12	ASCPRDNSYEQY
TRBV5-5	-	TRBJ2-7	11	ASSFSVGNEQY
TRBV28	-	TRBJ2-7	12	ASTLSEGIYEQY
TRBV4-1	-	TRBJ2-5	12	ASSQGGEAETQY
TRBV15	-	TRBJ2-1	10	ATSRDELEQF
TRBV28	-	TRBJ2-7	10	ASSGSPYEQY
TRBV7-3	-	TRBJ2-3	12	ASSRTGYTDTQY
TRBV25-1	TRBD2	TRBJ2-4	16	ASSEYFGRTGGKNIQY
TRBV4-1	-	TRBJ2-6	13	ASSLTGTGANVLT
TRBV5-5	-	TRBJ1-1	10	ASSPRTAEAF
TRBV14	-	TRBJ2-7	10	ASSLSIYEQY
TRBV28	-	TRBJ2-5	11	ASRGQPQETQY
TRBV13	-	TRBJ2-7	12	ASSLIGQDREQY
TRBV6-5	-	TRBJ2-3	13	ASMKRVAITDTQY
TRBV11-2	-	TRBJ2-5	10	ASRWTEETQY
TRBV4-1	TRBD1	TRBJ2-3	15	ASSQKPHRGSTDTQY
TRBV7-3	TRBD2	TRBJ2-3	13	ASTLGGTIEDTQY
TRBV5-6	-	TRBJ2-7	10	ASSLVRDEQY
TRBV6-5	-	TRBJ2-5	9	ASSYAETQY
TRBV5-6	-	TRBJ2-2	14	ASSSPGTIGTGELF
TRBV19	-	TRBJ1-1	12	ASSALQMNTEAF
TRBV7-3	-	TRBJ2-5	11	ASSLGLRETQY
TRBV6-5	-	TRBJ2-7	10	ASSQTSYEQY
TRBV7-6	-	TRBJ2-2	13	ASSLDLGNTGELF